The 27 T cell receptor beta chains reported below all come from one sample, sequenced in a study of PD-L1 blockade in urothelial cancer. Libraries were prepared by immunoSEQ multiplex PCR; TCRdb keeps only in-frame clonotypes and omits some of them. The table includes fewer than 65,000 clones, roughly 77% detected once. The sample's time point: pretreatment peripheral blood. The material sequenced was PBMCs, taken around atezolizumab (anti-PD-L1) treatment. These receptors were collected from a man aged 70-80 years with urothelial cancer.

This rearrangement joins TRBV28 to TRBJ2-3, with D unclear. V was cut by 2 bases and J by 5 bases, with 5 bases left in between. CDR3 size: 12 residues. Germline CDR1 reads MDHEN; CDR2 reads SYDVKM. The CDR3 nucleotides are TGTGCCAGCAGTTTACTCCGAGATACGCAGTATTTT. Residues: CASSLLRDTQYF.

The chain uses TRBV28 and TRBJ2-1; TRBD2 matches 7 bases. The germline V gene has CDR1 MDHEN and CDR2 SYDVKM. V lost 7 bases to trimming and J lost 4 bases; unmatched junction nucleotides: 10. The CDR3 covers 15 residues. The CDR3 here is CASTVGSGDYNEQFF. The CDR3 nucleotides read TGTGCCAGCACAGTAGGGAGCGGGGATTACAATGAGCAGTTCTTC.

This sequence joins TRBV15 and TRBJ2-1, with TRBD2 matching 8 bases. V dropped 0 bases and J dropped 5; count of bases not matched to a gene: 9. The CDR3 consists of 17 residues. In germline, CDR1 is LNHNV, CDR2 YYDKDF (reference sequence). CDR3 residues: CATSREASSGPNNEQFF. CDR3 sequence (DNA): TGTGCCACCAGCAGAGAAGCATCTAGCGGGCCAAACAATGAGCAGTTCTTC.

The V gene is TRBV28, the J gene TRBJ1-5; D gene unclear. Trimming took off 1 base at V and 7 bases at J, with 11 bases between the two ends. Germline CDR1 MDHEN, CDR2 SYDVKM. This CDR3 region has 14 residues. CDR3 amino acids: CASSLLAGNQPQHF. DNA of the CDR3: TGTGCCAGCAGTTTATTGGCGGGAAACCAGCCCCAGCATTTT.

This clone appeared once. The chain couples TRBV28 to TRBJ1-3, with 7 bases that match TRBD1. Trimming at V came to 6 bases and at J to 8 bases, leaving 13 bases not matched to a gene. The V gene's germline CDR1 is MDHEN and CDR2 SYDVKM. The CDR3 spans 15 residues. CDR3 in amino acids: CASRNPRQGRDTIYF. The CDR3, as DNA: TGTGCCAGCAGAAACCCCCGACAGGGACGAGACACCATATATTTT.

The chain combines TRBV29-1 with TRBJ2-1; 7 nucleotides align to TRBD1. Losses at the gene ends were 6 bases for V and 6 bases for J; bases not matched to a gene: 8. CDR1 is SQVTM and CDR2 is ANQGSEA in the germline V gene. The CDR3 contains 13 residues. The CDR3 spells CSVEPGQSNEQFF. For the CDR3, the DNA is TGCAGCGTGGAGCCGGGACAGAGCAATGAGCAGTTCTTC.

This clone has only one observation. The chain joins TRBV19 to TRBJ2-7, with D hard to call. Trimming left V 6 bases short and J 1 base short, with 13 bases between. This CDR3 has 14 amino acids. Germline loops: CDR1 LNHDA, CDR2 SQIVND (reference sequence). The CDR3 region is CASRSEAVSYEQYF. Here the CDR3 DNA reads TGTGCCAGTAGGTCAGAGGCCGTATCCTACGAGCAGTACTTC.

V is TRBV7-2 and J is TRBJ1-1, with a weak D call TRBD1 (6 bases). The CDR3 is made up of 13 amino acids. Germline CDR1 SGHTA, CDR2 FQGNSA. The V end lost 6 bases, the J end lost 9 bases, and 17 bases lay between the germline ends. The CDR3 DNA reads TGTGCCAGCAGTTCCAGATCAGGGGAGAAAGCTTTCTTT. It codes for CASSSRSGEKAFF.

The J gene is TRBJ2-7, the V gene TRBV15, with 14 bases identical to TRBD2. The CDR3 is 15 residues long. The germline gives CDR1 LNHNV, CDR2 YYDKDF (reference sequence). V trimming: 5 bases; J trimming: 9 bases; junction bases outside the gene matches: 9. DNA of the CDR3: TGTGCCACCAGCCCCCGGACTAGCGGGAGGCCGAGGCAGTACTTC. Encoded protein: CATSPRTSGRPRQYF. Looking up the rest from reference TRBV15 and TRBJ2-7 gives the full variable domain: DAMVIQNPRYQVTQFGKPVTLSCSQTLNHNVMYWYQQKSSQAPKLLFHYYDKDFNNEADTPDNFQSRRPNTSFCFLDIRSPGLGDTAMYLCATSPRTSGRPRQYFGPGTRLTVT.

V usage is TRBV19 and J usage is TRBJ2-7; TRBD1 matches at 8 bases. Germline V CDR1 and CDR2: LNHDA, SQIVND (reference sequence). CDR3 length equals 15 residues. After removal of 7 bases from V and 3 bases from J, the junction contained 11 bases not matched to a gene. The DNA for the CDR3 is TGTGCCAGTACCGCCCGGGACAGGATTCACTACGAGCAGTACTTC. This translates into CASTARDRIHYEQYF.

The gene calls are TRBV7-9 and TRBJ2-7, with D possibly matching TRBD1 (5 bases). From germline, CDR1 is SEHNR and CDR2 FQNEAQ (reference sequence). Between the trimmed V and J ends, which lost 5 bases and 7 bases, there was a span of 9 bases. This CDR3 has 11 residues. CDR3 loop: CASSPWTEQYF. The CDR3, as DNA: TGTGCCAGCAGCCCGTGGACAGAGCAGTACTTC. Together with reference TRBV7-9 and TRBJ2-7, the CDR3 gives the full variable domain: DTGVSQNPRHKITKRGQNVTFRCDPISEHNRLYWYRQTLGQGPEFLTYFQNEAQLEKSRLLSDRFSAERPKGSFSTLEIQRTEQGDSAMYLCASSPWTEQYFGPGTRLTVT.

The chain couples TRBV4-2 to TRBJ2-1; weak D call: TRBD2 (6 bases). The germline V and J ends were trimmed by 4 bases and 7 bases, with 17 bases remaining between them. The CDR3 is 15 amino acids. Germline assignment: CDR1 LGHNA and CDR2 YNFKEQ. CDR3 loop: CASSLQAGTRNEQFF. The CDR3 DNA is TGTGCCAGCAGCCTTCAAGCGGGCACCAGGAATGAGCAGTTCTTC.

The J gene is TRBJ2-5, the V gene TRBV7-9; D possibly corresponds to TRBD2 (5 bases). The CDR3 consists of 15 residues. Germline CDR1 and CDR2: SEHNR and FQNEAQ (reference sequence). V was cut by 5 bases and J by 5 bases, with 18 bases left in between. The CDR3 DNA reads TGTGCCAGCAGCCAACCAGCGGTCTCCCAGGAGACCCAGTACTTC. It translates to CASSQPAVSQETQYF.

In DNA, the CDR3 is TGTGCCAGCAGCTTATCCGGGACAGGGAATGAGCAGTTCTTC. Its translation: CASSLSGTGNEQFF. This chain connects TRBV7-3 to TRBJ2-1; 9 bases fit TRBD1. This CDR3 has 14 residues. V dropped 2 bases and J dropped 7; count of bases not matched to a gene: 3. CDR1 and CDR2 (germline): SGHTA, FQGTGA.

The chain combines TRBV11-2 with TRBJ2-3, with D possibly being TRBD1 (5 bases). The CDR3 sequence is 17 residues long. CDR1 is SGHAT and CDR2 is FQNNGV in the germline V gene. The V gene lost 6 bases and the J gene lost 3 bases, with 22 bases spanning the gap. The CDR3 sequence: CASRLRLDNVPTDTQYF. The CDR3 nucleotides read TGTGCCAGCAGGCTAAGGTTGGACAACGTGCCGACAGATACGCAGTATTTT.

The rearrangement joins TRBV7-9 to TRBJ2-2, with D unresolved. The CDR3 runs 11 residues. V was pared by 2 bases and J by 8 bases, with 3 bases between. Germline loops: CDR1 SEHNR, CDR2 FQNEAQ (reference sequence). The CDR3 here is CASSLPGELFF. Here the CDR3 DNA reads TGTGCCAGCAGCTTACCTGGGGAGCTGTTTTTT.

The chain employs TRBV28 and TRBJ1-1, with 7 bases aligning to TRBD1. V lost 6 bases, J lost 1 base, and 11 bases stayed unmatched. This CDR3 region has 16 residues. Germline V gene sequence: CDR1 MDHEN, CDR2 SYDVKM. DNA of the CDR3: TGTGCCAGCAGCTACGGTAACAGGGGATCGAACACTGAAGCTTTCTTT. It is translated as CASSYGNRGSNTEAFF. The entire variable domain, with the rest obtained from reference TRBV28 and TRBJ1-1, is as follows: DVKVTQSSRYLVKRTGEKVFLECVQDMDHENMFWYRQDPGLGLRLIYFSYDVKMKEKGDIPEGYSVSREKKERFSLILESASTNQTSMYLCASSYGNRGSNTEAFFGQGTRLTVV.

CDR3 amino acids: CASGGDPGLTTDTQYF. Here the CDR3 DNA reads TGTGCCAGCGGAGGCGATCCGGGACTGACCACAGATACGCAGTATTTT. The V and J genes are TRBV27 and TRBJ2-3, with D perhaps TRBD2 (6 bases). There are 16 residues in the CDR3. From germline, CDR1 is MNHEY and CDR2 SMNVEV (reference sequence). V was cut by 8 bases and J by 2 bases, with 20 bases left in between.

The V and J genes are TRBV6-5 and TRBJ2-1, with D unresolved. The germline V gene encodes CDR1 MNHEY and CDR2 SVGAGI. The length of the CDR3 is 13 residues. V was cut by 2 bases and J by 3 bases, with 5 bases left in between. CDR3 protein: CASSYADYNEQFF. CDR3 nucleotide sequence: TGTGCCAGCAGTTACGCGGACTACAATGAGCAGTTCTTC.

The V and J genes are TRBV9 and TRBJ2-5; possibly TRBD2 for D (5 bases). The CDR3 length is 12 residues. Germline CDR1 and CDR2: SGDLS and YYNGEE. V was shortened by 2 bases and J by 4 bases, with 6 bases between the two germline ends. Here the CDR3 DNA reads TGTGCCAGCAGCGTGGCGGGAGAGACCCAGTACTTC. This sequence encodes CASSVAGETQYF.

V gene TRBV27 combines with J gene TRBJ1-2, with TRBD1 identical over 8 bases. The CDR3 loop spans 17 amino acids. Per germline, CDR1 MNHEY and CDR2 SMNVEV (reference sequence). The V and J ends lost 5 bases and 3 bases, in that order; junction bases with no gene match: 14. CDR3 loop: CASSPADRASEDYGYTF. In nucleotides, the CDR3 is TGTGCCAGCAGTCCTGCGGACAGGGCTTCGGAGGACTATGGCTACACCTTC.

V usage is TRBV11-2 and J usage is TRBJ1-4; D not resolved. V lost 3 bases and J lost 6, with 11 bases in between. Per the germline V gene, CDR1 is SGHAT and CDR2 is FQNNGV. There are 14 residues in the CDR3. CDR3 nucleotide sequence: TGTGCCAGCAGCTTCTTTCAACACCATGAAAAACTGTTTTTT. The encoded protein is CASSFFQHHEKLFF. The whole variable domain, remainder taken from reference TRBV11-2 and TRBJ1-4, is EAGVAQSPRYKIIEKRQSVAFWCNPISGHATLYWYQQILGQGPKLLIQFQNNGVVDDSQLPKDRFSAERLKGVDSTLKIQPAKLEDSAVYLCASSFFQHHEKLFFGSGTQLSVL.

The CDR3 spells CASSRGGTLLSTDTQYF. CDR3 coding DNA: TGTGCCAGCAGCCGGGGCGGGACCCTTCTAAGCACAGATACGCAGTATTTT. The chain joins TRBV9 to TRBJ2-3, with D tentatively TRBD2 (6 bases). Germline assignment: CDR1 SGDLS and CDR2 YYNGEE. V was shortened by 4 bases and J by 0 bases, with 18 bases between the two germline ends. CDR3 length equals 17 residues.

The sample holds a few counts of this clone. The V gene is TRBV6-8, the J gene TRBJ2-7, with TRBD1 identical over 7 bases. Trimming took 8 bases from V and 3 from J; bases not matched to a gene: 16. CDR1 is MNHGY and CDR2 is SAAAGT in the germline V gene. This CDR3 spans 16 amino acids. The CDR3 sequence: CASAPPNRDSYYEQYF. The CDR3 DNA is TGTGCCAGCGCACCCCCCAACCGGGACAGTTACTACGAGCAGTACTTC.

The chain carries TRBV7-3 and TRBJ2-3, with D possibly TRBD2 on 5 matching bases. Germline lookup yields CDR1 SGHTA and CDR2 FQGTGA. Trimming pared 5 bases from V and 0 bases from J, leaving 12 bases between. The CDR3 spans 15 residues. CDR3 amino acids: CASSQAGGSTDTQYF. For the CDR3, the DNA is TGTGCCAGCAGCCAAGCTGGCGGGAGCACAGATACGCAGTATTTT. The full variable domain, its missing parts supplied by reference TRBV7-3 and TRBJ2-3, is GAGVSQTPSNKVTEKGKYVELRCDPISGHTALYWYRQSLGQGPEFLIYFQGTGAADDSGLPNDRFFAVRPEGSVSTLKIQRTERGDSAVYLCASSQAGGSTDTQYFGPGTRLTVL.

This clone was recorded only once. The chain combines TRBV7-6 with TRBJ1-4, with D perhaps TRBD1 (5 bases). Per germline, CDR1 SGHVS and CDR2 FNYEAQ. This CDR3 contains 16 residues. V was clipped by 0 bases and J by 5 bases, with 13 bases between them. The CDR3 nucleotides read TGTGCCAGCAGCTTAGCATCGGGGGTGAAGAATGAAAAACTGTTTTTT. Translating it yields CASSLASGVKNEKLFF.

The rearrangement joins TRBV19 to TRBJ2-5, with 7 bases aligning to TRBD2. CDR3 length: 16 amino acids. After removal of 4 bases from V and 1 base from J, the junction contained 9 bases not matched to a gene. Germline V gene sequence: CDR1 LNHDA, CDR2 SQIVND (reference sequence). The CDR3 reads CASSSETGGLQETQYF. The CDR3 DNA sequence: TGTGCCAGTAGTAGTGAAACGGGAGGCCTCCAAGAGACCCAGTACTTC.